This TCR beta chain was identified during a study of response to subunit inactivated influenza vaccine. General observations from the study: That few new T cells are recruited by each seasonal influenza vaccination was the authors' suggestion.

A note on this clonotype: Its antigen is unidentified.

TCRdb re-called the RT-PCR reads with MiXCR, one entry per CDR3 protein. The sample lists about 520,000 distinct CDR3 sequences, about a tenth occurring once. Germline V lookup: CDR1 MGHDK, CDR2 SYGVNS. The CDR3 covers 13 residues. The V segment lost 6 bases and the J segment 5 bases; nucleotides outside the gene matches: 6. The chain combines TRBV25-1 with TRBJ1-1, with 7 bases fitting TRBD1. This clonotype was obtained from a man between 45 and 60 years old who received an inactivated influenza vaccine. This material consisted of PBMCs from blood, taken about 40 days after vaccination. CDR3 DNA: TGTGCCAGCAGACGCAGGGGGGAAACTGAAGCTTTCTTT. As protein: CASRRRGETEAFF. The variable domain in full, completed from reference TRBV25-1 and TRBJ1-1, reads EADIYQTPRYLVIGTGKKITLECSQTMGHDKMYWYQQDPGMELHLIHYSYGVNSTEKGDLSSESTVSRIRTEHFPLTLESARPSHTSQYLCASRRRGETEAFFGQGTRLTVV.